This T cell receptor (beta chain) was found in a study of vaccination and CD4 T cells after COVID-19. The Oncomine TCR Beta short-read assay sequenced DNA from cultured CD4+ T cells. After culture, CD4+ T cells served as the source for genomic DNA extraction. TCRdb recomputed calls from the PCR reads with MiXCR, one row per CDR3 protein. The sample includes several thousand distinct CDR3 sequences, around 35% seen only once; the top ten take 20% to 25%. V was cut by 6 bases and J by 2 bases, with 13 bases left in between. This CDR3 comprises 14 residues. Looked up from germline, CDR1 is MNHNS and CDR2 is SASEGT. This clonotype has more than one count but fewer than ten. Its antigen is unknown. Indicated treatment: roughly 10-day PBMC culture with coronavirus spike peptide pools or control peptides (ViraFEST assay). The unexposed donor's CD4+ T cells were collected before the COVID-19 pandemic (2011-2018). Via ViraFEST, peptide pools expanded antigen-specific T cells before TCR sequencing.

Sequenced sample: CD4+ T cells from blood, cultured in vitro. The chain couples TRBV6-1 to TRBJ1-1; D possibly corresponds to TRBD1 (6 bases). The clonotype comes from a human donor in good health. The CDR3 DNA is TGTGCCAGCAGGACGGGGGGCGTAAACACTGAAGCTTTCTTT. The encoded protein is CASRTGGVNTEAFF.